This TCR beta chain was captured by sequencing in a study of control samples from healthy donors and cancer patients. Only in-frame clones appear in the TCRdb table, and some are missing; sequencing was by immunoSEQ multiplex PCR. Altogether under 150,000 clones are present, around 89% being singletons, with the ten largest covering 2.3%. The CDR3 sequence is 19 residues long. In germline, CDR1 is SGHAT, CDR2 FQNNGV. J gave up 2 bases and V 5 bases, and 17 bases lay outside the gene matches. Sequenced sample: blood. The TCR comes from a woman between 65 and 79 years old in good health. The genes are TRBV11-2 and TRBJ1-2; 10 bases map to TRBD1. The CDR3 bases are TGTGCCAGCAGCCTAAGCCCAGGGACAGGGGCACAGTTAAACTATGGCTACACCTTC. This translates into CASSLSPGTGAQLNYGYTF. The variable domain in full, with the rest retrieved from reference TRBV11-2 and TRBJ1-2, is EAGVAQSPRYKIIEKRQSVAFWCNPISGHATLYWYQQILGQGPKLLIQFQNNGVVDDSQLPKDRFSAERLKGVDSTLKIQPAKLEDSAVYLCASSLSPGTGAQLNYGYTFGSGTRLTVV.